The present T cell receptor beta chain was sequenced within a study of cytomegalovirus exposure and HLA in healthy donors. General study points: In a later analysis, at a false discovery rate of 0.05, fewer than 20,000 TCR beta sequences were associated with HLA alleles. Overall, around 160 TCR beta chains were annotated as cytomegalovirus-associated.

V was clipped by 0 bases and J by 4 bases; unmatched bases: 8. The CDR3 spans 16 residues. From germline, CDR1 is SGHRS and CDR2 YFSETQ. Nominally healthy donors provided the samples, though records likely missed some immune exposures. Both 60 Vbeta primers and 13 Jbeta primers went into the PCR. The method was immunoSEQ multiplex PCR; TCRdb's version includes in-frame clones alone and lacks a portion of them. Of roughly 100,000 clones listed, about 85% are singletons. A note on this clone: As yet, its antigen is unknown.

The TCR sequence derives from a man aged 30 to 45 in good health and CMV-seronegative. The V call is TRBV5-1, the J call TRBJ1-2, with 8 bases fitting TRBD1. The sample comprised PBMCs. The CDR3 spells CASSLAGGAVRYGYTF. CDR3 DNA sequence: TGCGCCAGCAGCTTGGCAGGGGGCGCGGTACGCTATGGCTACACCTTC.